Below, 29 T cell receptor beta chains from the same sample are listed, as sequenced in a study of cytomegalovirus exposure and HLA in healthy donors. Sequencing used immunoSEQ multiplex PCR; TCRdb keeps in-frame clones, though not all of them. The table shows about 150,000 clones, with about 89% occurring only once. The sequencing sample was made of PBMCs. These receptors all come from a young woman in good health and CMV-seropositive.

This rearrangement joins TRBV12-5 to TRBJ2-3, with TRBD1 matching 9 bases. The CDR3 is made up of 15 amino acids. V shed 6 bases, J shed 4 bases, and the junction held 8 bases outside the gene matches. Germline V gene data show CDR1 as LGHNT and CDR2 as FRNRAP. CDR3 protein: CASGTGTGRADTQYF. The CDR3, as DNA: TGTGCTAGTGGGACCGGGACAGGGAGAGCAGATACGCAGTATTTT.

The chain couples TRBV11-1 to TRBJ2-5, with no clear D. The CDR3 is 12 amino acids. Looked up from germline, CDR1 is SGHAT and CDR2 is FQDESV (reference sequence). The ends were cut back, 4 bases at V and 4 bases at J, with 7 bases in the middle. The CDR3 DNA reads TGTGCCAGCAGCTCCCGAGGAGAGACCCAGTACTTC. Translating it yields CASSSRGETQYF. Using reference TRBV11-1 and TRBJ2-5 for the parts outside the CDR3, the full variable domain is EAEVAQSPRYKITEKSQAVAFWCDPISGHATLYWYRQILGQGPELLVQFQDESVVDDSQLPKDRFSAERLKGVDSTLKIQPAELGDSAMYLCASSSRGETQYFGPGTRLLVL.

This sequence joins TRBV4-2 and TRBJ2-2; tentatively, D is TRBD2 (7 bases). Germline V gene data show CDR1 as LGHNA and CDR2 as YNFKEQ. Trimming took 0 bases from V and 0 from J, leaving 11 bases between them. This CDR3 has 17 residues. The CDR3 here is CASSQDSGGSNTGELFF. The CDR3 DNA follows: TGTGCCAGCAGCCAAGATTCGGGGGGCTCGAACACCGGGGAGCTGTTTTTT.

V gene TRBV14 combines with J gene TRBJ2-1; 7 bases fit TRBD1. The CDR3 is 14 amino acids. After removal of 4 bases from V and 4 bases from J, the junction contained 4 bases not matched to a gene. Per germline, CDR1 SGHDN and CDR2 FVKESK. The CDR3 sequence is CASSPLGQYNEQFF. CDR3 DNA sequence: TGTGCCAGCAGCCCACTGGGACAGTACAATGAGCAGTTCTTC.

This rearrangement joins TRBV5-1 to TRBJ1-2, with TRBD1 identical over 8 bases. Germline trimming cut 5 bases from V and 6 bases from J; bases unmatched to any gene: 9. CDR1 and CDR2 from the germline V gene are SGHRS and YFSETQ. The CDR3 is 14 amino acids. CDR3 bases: TGCGCCAGCAGGACAGAGACAGGGGTGGATGGCTACACCTTC. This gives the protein CASRTETGVDGYTF.

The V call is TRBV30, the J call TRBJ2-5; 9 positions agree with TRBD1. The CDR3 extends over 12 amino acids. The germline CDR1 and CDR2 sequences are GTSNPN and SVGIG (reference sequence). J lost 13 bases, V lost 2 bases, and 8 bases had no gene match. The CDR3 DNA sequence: TGTGCCTGGAGTCCTAGGACAGGGGCCTTGTACTTC. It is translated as CAWSPRTGALYF.

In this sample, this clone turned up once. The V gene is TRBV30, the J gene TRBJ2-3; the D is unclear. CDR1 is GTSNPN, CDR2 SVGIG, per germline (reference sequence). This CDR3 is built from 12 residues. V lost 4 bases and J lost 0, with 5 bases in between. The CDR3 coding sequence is TGTGCCTGGACAGGTAGCACAGATACGCAGTATTTT. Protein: CAWTGSTDTQYF. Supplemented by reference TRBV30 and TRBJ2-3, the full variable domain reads SQTIHQWPATLVQPVGSPLSLECTVEGTSNPNLYWYRQAAGRGLQLLFYSVGIGQISSEVPQNLSASRPQDRQFILSSKKLLLSDSGFYLCAWTGSTDTQYFGPGTRLTVL.

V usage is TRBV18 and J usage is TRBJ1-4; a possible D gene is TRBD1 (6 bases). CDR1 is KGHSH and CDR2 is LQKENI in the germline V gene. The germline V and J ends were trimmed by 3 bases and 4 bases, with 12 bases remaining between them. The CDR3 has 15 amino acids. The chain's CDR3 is CASSPRQEHNEKLFF. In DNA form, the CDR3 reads TGTGCCAGCTCACCCCGACAGGAGCATAATGAAAAACTGTTTTTT.

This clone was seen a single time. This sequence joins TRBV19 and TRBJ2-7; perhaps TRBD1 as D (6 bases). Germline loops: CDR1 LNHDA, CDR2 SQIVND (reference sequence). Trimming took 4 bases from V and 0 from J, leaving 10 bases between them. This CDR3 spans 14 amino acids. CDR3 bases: TGTGCCAGTAGTACCCGGGACACCTCCTACGAGCAGTACTTC. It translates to CASSTRDTSYEQYF.

The CDR3 nucleotides are TGTGCCAGCAGCTTAGGAGGAAACTATGGCTACACCTTC. It encodes CASSLGGNYGYTF. The chain combines TRBV7-9 with TRBJ1-2, with unresolved D. The V gene's germline CDR1 is SEHNR and CDR2 FQNEAQ (reference sequence). The CDR3 consists of 13 residues. V lost 1 base and J lost 2, with 5 bases in between.

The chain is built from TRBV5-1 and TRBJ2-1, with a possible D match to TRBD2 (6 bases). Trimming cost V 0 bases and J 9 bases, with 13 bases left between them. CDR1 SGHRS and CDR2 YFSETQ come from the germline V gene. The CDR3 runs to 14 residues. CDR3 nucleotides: TGCGCCAGCAGCTTGGGTGGAGGGCGGCGTGAGCAGTTCTTC. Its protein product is CASSLGGGRREQFF. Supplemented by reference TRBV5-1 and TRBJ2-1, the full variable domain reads KAGVTQTPRYLIKTRGQQVTLSCSPISGHRSVSWYQQTPGQGLQFLFEYFSETQRNKGNFPGRFSGRQFSNSRSEMNVSTLELGDSALYLCASSLGGGRREQFFGPGTRLTVL.

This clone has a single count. This chain's CDR3 is CAWSDLGEIQYF. CDR3 coding DNA: TGTGCCTGGAGTGATTTGGGAGAAATTCAGTACTTC. J is TRBJ2-4 and V is TRBV30; TRBD2 might be the D (5 bases). The ends were cut back, 1 base at V and 10 bases at J, with 11 bases in the middle. CDR3 size: 12 residues. Germline V gene data show CDR1 as GTSNPN and CDR2 as SVGIG (reference sequence).

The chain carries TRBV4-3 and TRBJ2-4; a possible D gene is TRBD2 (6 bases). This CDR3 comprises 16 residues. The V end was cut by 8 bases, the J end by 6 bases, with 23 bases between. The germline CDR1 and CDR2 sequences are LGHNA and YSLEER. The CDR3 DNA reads TGCGCCAGCCCACCTGTGGGAGGTGCGAGGGTAAACATTCAGTACTTC. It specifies CASPPVGGARVNIQYF.

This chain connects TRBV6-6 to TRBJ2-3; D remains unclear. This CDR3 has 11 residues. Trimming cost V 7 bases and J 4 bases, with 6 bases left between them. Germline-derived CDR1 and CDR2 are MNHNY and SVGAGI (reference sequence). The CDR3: CASTRADTQYF. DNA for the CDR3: TGTGCCAGCACTCGCGCAGATACGCAGTATTTT.

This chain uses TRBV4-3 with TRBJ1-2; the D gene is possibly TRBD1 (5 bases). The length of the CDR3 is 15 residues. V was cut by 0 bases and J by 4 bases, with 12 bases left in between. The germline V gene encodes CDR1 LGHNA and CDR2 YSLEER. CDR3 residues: CASSQDAQGTYGYTF. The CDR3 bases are TGCGCCAGCAGCCAAGATGCCCAGGGAACCTATGGCTACACCTTC.

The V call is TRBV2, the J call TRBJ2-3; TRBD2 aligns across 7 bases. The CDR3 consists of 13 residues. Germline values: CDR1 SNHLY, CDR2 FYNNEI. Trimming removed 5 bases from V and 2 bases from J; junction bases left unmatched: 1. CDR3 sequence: CASSREVTDTQYF. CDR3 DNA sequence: TGTGCCAGCAGTCGGGAGGTCACAGATACGCAGTATTTT. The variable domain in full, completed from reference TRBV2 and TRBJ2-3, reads EPEVTQTPSHQVTQMGQEVILRCVPISNHLYFYWYRQILGQKVEFLVSFYNNEISEKSEIFDDQFSVERPDGSNFTLKIRSTKLEDSAMYFCASSREVTDTQYFGPGTRLTVL.

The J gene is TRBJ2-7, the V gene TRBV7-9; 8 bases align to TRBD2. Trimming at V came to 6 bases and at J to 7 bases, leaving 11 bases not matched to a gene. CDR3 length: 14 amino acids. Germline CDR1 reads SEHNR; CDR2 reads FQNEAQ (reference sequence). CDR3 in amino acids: CASRTSAMGGEQYF. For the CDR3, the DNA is TGTGCCAGCAGGACTAGCGCTATGGGCGGGGAGCAGTACTTC.

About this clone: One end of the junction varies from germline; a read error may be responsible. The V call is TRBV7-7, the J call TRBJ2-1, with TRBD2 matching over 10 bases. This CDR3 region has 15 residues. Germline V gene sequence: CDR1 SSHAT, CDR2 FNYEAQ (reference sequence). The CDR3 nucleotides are TGTGCTAGCAGCTTAGGCAGCGGGAGGGAGAATGAGCAGTTCTTC. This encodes CASSLGSGRENEQFF.

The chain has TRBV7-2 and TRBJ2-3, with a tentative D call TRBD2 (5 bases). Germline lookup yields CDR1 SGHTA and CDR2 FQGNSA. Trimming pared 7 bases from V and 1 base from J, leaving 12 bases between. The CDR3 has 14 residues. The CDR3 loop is CASTRRPGTDTQYF. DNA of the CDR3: TGTGCCAGCACCAGGAGGCCGGGCACAGATACGCAGTATTTT.

Written as DNA, the CDR3 is TGTGCCAGCAGCCAAGATCGAGGGACACCAAACTACTATAACGGCTACACCTTC. Protein product: CASSQDRGTPNYYNGYTF. J is TRBJ1-2 and V is TRBV14, with D possibly matching TRBD1 (6 bases). The CDR3 spans 18 residues. Trimming cost V 0 bases and J 8 bases, with 25 bases left between them. Germline V gene lookup returns CDR1 SGHDN and CDR2 FVKESK.

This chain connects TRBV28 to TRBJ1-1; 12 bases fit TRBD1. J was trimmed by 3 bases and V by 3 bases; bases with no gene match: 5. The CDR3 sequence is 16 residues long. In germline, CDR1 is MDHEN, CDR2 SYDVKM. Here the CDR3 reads CASSFRDRGRYTEAFF. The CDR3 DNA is TGTGCCAGCAGTTTTCGGGACAGGGGGCGGTACACTGAAGCTTTCTTT.

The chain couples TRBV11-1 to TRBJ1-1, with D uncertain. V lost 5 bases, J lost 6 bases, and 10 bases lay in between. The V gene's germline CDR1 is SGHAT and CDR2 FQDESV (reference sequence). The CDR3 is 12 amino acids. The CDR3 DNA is TGTGCCAGCAGCCCCGACTGGGCTGAAGCTTTCTTT. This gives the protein CASSPDWAEAFF.

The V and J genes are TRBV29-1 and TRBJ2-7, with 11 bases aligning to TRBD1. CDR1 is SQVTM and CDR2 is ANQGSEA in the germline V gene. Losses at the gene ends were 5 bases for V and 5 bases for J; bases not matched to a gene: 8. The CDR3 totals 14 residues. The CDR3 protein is CSVTRDRGVDEQYF. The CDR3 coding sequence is TGCAGCGTTACCCGGGACAGGGGGGTCGACGAGCAGTACTTC.

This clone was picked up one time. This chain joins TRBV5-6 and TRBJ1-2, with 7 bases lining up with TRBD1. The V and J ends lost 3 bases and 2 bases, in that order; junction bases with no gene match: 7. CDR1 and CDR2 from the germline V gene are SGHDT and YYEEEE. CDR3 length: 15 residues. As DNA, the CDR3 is TGTGCCAGCAGCTGGGGGACAGACTTAAACTATGGCTACACCTTC. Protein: CASSWGTDLNYGYTF.

CDR3 nucleotide sequence: TGTGCCAGCAGCCTACTGGCGGGAATTGACAATGAGCAGTTCTTC. Residues: CASSLLAGIDNEQFF. The V call is TRBV4-2, the J call TRBJ2-1; D might be TRBD2 (6 bases). This CDR3 is 15 amino acids long. CDR1 LGHNA and CDR2 YNFKEQ come from the germline V gene. Trimming took 4 bases from V and 5 from J, leaving 15 bases between them.

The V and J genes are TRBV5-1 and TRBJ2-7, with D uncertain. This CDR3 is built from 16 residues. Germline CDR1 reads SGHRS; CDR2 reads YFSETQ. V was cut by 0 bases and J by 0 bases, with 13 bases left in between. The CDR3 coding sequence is TGCGCCAGCAGCTTGGAGTTCCAGGCAAGCTCCTACGAGCAGTACTTC. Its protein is CASSLEFQASSYEQYF.

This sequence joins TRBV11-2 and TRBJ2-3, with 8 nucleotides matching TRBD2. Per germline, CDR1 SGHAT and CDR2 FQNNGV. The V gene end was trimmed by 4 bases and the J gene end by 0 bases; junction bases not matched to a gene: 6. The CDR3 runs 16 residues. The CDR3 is CASSSRAGGSTDTQYF. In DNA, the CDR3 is TGTGCCAGCAGCTCGAGGGCGGGAGGTAGCACAGATACGCAGTATTTT.

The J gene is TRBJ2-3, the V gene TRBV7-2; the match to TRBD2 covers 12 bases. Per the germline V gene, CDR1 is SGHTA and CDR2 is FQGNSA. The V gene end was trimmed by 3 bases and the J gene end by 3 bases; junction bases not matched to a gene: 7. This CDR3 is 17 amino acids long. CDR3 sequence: CASSFPASGRATDTQYF. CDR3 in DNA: TGTGCCAGCAGCTTCCCGGCTAGCGGGAGGGCGACAGATACGCAGTATTTT.

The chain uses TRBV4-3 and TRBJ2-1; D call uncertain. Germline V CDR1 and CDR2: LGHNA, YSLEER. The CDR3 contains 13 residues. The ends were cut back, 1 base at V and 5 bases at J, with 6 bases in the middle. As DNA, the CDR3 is TGCGCCAGCAGCCAAGTAATTAACAATGAGCAGTTCTTC. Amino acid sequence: CASSQVINNEQFF.